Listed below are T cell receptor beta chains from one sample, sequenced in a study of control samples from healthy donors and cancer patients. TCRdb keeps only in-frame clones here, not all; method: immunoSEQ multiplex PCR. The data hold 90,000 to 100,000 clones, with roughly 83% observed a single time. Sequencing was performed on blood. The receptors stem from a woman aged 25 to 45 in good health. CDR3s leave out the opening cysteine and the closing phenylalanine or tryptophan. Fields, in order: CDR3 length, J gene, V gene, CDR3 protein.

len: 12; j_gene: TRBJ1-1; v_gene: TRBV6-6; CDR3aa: ASSSTGRDTEAF
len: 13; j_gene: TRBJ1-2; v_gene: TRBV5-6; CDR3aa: ASSFRDRDVGGYT
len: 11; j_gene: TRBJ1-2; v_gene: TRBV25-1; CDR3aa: ASSEGQSYGYT
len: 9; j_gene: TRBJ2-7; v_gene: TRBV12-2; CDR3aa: ASRPREGEY
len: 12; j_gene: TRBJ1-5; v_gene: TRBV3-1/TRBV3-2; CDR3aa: ASSQEGRDQPQH
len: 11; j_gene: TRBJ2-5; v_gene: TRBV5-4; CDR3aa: ASSSGPGETQY
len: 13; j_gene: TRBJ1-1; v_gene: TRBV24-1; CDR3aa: ATSDSQGGHTEAF
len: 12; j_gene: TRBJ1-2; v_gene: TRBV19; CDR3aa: ASSSSGFMGGYT
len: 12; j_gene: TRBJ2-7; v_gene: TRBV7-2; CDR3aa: ASSLVPGIYEQY
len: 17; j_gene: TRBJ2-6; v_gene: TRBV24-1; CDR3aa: ATSDVRGQGSSGANVLT
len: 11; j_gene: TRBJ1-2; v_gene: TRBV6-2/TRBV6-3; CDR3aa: ASSYERNYGYT
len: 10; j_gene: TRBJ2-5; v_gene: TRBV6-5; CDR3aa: ASKCWGATQY
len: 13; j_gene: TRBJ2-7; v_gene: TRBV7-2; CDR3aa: ASSLVGGGAYEQY
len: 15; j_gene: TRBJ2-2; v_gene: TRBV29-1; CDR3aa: SVRGGTGTTNTGELF
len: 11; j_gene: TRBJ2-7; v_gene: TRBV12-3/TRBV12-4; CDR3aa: ASSLGRAYEQY
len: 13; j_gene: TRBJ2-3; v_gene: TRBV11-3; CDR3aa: ASSKERGRTDTQY
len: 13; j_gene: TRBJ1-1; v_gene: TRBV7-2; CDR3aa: ASSLEWSLNTEAF
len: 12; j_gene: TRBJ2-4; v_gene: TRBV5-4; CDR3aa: ATRKGQGTDIQY
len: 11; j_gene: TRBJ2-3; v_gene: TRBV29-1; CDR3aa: SVVGGGADTQY
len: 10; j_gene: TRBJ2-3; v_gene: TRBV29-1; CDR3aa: SVIVETDTQY
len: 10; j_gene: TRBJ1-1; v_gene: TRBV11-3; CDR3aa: ASSFRTGEAF
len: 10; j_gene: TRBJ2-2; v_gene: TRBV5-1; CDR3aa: ASTLSAGELF
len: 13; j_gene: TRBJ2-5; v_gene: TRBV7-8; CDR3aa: ASSLALGSQETQY
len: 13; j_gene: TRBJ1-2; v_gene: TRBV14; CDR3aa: ASSQVSRRPYGYT
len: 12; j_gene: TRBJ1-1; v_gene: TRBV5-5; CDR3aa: ASSLKEREIEAF
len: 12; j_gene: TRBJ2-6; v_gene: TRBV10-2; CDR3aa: ASSDGGGANVLT
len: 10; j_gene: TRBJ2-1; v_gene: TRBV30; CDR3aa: AWGIGGAEQF